The entry that follows covers one TCR beta chain sequence. Its antigen remains unidentified. The source of the sample is a study of cytomegalovirus exposure and HLA in healthy donors. Points from the study as a whole: An analysis was carried out at a later point. It showed that HLA-associated TCR beta chains were more clonally expanded than equally common non-associated chains.

Primers: 60 Vbeta forward and 13 Jbeta reverse. Repertoires were generated with immunoSEQ multiplex PCR, while TCRdb's copy carries only in-frame clones and drops some. The sample lists under 60,000 clones; around 77% were seen once. The CDR3 is 13 amino acids. Germline values: CDR1 MNHNY, CDR2 SVGAGI (reference sequence). Trimming took off 5 bases at V and 4 bases at J, with 11 bases between the two ends. V usage is TRBV6-6 and J usage is TRBJ1-2; possibly TRBD1 for D (6 bases). This clonotype was sampled from a middle-aged woman in good health and CMV-seropositive. Sequencing was done on a sample of PBMCs. CDR3 DNA: TGTGCCAGCAGTGCGACAGGATCCTATGGCTACACCTTC. Residues: CASSATGSYGYTF.